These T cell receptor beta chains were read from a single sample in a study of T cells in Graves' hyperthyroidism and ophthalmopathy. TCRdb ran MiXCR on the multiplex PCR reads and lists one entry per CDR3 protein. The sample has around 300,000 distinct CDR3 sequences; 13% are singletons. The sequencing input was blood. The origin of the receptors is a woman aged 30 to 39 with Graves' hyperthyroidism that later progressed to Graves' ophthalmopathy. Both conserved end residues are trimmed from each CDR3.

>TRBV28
ASSPGGPSYGYT
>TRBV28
ASSNREYGEQF
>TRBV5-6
ASSRTSSEQF
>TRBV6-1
ASSRNRGRPQETQY
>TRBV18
ASSALSVTGQETQY
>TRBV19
ASSRQGAANGYT
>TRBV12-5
ASGIGTVETQY
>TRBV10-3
AIHPGLADPGEQY
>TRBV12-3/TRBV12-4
ASSGTSGRIGYEQY
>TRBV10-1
ASSESGYSGNTIY
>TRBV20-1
SLTRGGRTDTQY
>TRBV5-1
ASSLGVKWAADTQY
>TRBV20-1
SARSLLGGGDEQF
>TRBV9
ASSVDGLRTDTQY
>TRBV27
ASTNIRDGINFGVNYGYT
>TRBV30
AWGDYGLYEQY
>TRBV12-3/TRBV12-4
ASSRGGLAGSPSYEQY
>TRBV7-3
ASSVGLVNEQF
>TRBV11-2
ASSREDIEVIPEAF
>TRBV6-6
ASSYGAGNYNEQF
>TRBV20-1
SARGGTGVRTDTQY
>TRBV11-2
ASTLSPKQTEAF
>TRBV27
ASIKRDTQY
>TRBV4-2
ASSHPTSGRAYEQY
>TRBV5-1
ASSSSGNSYEQY
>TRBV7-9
ASSLTQITNEKLF
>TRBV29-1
SVEGGGVGFYEQY
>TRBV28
ASSLWTGSSYEQY